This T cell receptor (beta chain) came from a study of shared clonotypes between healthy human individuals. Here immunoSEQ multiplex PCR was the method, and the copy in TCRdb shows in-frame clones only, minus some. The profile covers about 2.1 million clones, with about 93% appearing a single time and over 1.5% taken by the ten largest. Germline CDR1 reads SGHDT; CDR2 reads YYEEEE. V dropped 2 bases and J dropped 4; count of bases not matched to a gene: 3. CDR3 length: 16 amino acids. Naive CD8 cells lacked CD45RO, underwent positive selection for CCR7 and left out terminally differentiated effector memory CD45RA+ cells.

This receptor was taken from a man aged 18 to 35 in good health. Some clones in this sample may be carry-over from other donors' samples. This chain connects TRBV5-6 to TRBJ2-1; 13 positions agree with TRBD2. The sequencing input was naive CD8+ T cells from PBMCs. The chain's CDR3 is CASSFGLAGVYNEQFF. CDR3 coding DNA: TGTGCCAGCAGCTTTGGACTAGCGGGGGTATACAATGAGCAGTTCTTC.